This TCR beta chain stems from a study of T-cell reconstitution after alpha-beta-depleted transplantation in children (dated by TCRdb to about 2016). Study-wide context: Using TCR repertoire profiling, the study quantitatively followed how T-cell immune reconstitution unfolded in children after TCRalphabeta/CD19-depleted allogeneic hematopoietic cell transplantation. Study-wide conclusions, independent of this receptor: Apparently early alphabetaT-cell count recovery about two months after transplant reportedly relied on only several hundred rapidly expanded clones derived from non-depleted graft cells. In some patients, the high TCRbeta diversity seen at day 60 was put down to recipient T cells and intrathymic progenitors that had survived conditioning. Over the following months the frequencies of hyperexpanded clones went down, and after one year T-cell counts and TCRbeta diversity were mostly credited to newly produced T cells.

The CDR3, cysteine through phenylalanine, is 13 amino acids long. Only the CDR3 DNA stays, 39 bases, in frame from base 1. Deletion took 7 bases off V and 8 bases off J, with a span of 15 bases between the germline ends. The germline V gene yields MGHRA for CDR1 and YSYEKL for CDR2. Turning to this clonotype: Its cognate antigen has yet to be identified. This may be a read error, as it is one base from a much larger clone.

The sample's treatment or condition label, decoded: allogeneic hematopoietic cell transplantation with graft depleted of TCRalphabeta T cells and CD19 B cells. The children who served as transplant recipients had been given grafts of TCRalphabeta/CD19-depleted allogeneic hematopoietic cells. Libraries came from PCR. TCRdb records Illumina HiSeq 2500 as the sequencer. TCR libraries were prepared with molecular barcoding, using unique molecular identifiers to normalize TCRbeta repertoire quantification. TCRdb cleaned the public reads at Q25 with fastp, built clones with MiXCR and kept in-frame beta chains. Rows are unified per CDR3 protein, each entry keeping the most common DNA and genes. This sample gives 200,000 to 250,000 distinct CDR3 sequences in total; roughly a quarter of them show up just once. The biggest ten clones account for more than 2% of the sample.

The chain is encoded by TRBV4-1 joined to TRBJ2-1; the D region is possibly TRBD1 or TRBD2, each matching across 5 bases. The clonotype comes from a girl aged 2 to 10 with Fanconi anemia, due to receive a stem cell transplant. The sample in question was PBMCs, obtained before TCRalphabeta/CD19-depleted stem cell transplant. CDR3 loop: CASTPPGADEQFF. The nucleotide sequence is TGCGCCAGCACCCCACCCGGGGCCGATGAGCAGTTCTTC.